This T cell receptor (beta chain) was identified during a study of cytomegalovirus exposure and HLA in healthy donors. Study-wide results and caveats: Roughly uniform sequencing depth across donors was assumed, possibly incorrectly. Across donors, most TCRs were seen rarely, yet some public ones were widespread. Within the data, a cluster of highly shared sequence variants was likely a sequencing artifact.

Concerning this clone: Its specificity is unknown.

The PCR used 60 Vbeta and 13 Jbeta primers. Profiling relied on immunoSEQ multiplex PCR, and the TCRdb table lists in-frame clones only, not all of them. The table records over 150,000 clones, 80% of them present only once. Whereas donors were nominally healthy upon sampling, unrecorded immune exposures were probable. The germline V gene has CDR1 SGHTA and CDR2 FQGNSA. With 6 bases clipped from V and 4 bases from J, the junction kept 3 bases outside the gene matches. The CDR3 is 13 amino acids. Sequencing was performed on PBMCs. This receptor was obtained from a boy aged 5 to 17 in good health and CMV-seronegative. The gene calls are TRBV7-2 and TRBJ2-3; 8 bases line up with TRBD2. CDR3 sequence reads: CASRVGGADTQYF. The CDR3 DNA follows: TGTGCCAGCAGGGTCGGGGGGGCAGATACGCAGTATTTT. Combining the CDR3 with reference TRBV7-2 and TRBJ2-3 gives the whole variable domain GAGVSQSPSNKVTEKGKDVELRCDPISGHTALYWYRQSLGQGLEFLIYFQGNSAPDKSGLPSDRFSAERTGGSVSTLTIQRTQQEDSAVYLCASRVGGADTQYFGPGTRLTVL.